Following are 3 T cell receptor beta chains from one sample sequenced in a study of cytomegalovirus exposure and HLA in healthy donors. PCR amplification relied on 60 Vbeta primers (plus 13 Jbeta primers). Generated by immunoSEQ multiplex PCR, the TCRdb table keeps only in-frame clones and is missing some. The sample has 100,000 or so clones, over 60% seen once. The sample comprised PBMCs. The origin of the receptors is a man under 40 in good health and CMV-seropositive.

The chain carries TRBV7-9 and TRBJ1-4, with D perhaps TRBD1 (6 bases). This CDR3 is 17 amino acids long. Germline V gives CDR1 SEHNR, CDR2 FQNEAQ (reference sequence). Trimming took off 1 base at V and 5 bases at J, with 17 bases between the two ends. The CDR3 nucleotides read TGTGCCAGCAGCTTAGGGATATCGGGGGGCAGGAATGAAAAACTGTTTTTT. Its protein product is CASSLGISGGRNEKLFF. Complete variable domain (other parts from reference TRBV7-9 and TRBJ1-4): DTGVSQNPRHKITKRGQNVTFRCDPISEHNRLYWYRQTLGQGPEFLTYFQNEAQLEKSRLLSDRFSAERPKGSFSTLEIQRTEQGDSAMYLCASSLGISGGRNEKLFFGSGTQLSVL.

This sequence joins TRBV6-5 and TRBJ1-1; tentative D call: TRBD1 (5 bases). The CDR3 sequence is 14 residues long. CDR1 is MNHEY and CDR2 is SVGAGI in the germline V gene. V was clipped by 0 bases and J by 5 bases, with 10 bases between them. The CDR3: CASSYSTVTTEAFF. DNA of the CDR3: TGTGCCAGCAGTTACTCGACAGTTACTACTGAAGCTTTCTTT.

The genes are TRBV25-1 and TRBJ2-6; D perhaps matches TRBD1 (5 bases). Germline CDR1 MGHDK, CDR2 SYGVNS. V shed 6 bases and J shed 0 bases, with 12 bases lying between them. The CDR3 runs 16 residues. Here the CDR3 DNA reads TGTGCCAGCAGGGGGCCGGACGTCTCTGGGGCCAACGTCCTGACTTTC. Its translation: CASRGPDVSGANVLTF.